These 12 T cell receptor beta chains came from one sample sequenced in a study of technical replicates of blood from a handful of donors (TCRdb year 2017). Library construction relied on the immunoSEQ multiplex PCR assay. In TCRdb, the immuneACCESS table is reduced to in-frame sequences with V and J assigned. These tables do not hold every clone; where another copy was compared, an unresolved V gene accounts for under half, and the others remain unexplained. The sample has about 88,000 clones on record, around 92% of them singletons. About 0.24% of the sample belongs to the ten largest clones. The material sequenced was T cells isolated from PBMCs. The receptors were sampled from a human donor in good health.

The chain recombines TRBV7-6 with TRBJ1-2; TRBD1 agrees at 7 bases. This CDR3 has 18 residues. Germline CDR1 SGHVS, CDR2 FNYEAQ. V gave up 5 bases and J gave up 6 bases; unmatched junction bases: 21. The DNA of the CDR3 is TGTGCCAGCAGCGGGGCGACAGGGAGCTACAACATCGGTGATGGCTACACCTTC. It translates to CASSGATGSYNIGDGYTF.

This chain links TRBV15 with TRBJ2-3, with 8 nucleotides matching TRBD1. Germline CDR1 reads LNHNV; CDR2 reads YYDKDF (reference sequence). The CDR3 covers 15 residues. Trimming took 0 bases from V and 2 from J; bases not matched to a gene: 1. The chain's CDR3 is CATSREDRATDTQYF. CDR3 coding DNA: TGTGCCACCAGCAGAGAGGACAGGGCCACAGATACGCAGTATTTT. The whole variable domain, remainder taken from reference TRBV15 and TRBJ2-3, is DAMVIQNPRYQVTQFGKPVTLSCSQTLNHNVMYWYQQKSSQAPKLLFHYYDKDFNNEADTPDNFQSRRPNTSFCFLDIRSPGLGDTAMYLCATSREDRATDTQYFGPGTRLTVL.

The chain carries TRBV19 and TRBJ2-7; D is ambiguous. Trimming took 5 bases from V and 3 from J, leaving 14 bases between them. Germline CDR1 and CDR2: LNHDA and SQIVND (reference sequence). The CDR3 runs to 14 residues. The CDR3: CASSPQANGYEQYF. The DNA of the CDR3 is TGTGCCAGTAGTCCTCAGGCTAACGGCTACGAGCAGTACTTC.

In DNA, the CDR3 is TGTGCCAGCAGTTTCTATAAGGGGTCGGGGACAGGGAACACCGGGGAGCTGTTTTTT. This encodes CASSFYKGSGTGNTGELFF. The V and J genes are TRBV28 and TRBJ2-2; 8 bases match TRBD1. J was trimmed by 1 base and V by 3 bases; bases with no gene match: 13. The germline CDR1 and CDR2 sequences are MDHEN and SYDVKM. The length of the CDR3 is 19 residues.

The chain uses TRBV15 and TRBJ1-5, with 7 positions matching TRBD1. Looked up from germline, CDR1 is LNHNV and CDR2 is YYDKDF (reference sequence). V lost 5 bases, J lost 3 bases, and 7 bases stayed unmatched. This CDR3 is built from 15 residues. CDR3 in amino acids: CATSSGTVINQPQHF. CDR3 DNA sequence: TGTGCCACCAGCTCCGGGACAGTGATCAATCAGCCCCAGCATTTT. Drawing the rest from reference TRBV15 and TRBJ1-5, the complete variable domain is DAMVIQNPRYQVTQFGKPVTLSCSQTLNHNVMYWYQQKSSQAPKLLFHYYDKDFNNEADTPDNFQSRRPNTSFCFLDIRSPGLGDTAMYLCATSSGTVINQPQHFGDGTRLSIL.

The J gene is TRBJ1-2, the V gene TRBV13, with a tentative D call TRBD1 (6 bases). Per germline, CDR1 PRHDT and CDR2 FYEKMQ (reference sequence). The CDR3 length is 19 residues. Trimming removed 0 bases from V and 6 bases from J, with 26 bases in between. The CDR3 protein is CASSLGRDLRGNSRHGYTF. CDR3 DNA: TGTGCCAGCAGCTTAGGCCGGGATTTGAGGGGGAACTCGAGACATGGCTACACCTTC. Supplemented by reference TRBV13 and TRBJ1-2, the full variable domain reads AAGVIQSPRHLIKEKRETATLKCYPIPRHDTVYWYQQGPGQDPQFLISFYEKMQSDKGSIPDRFSAQQFSDYHSELNMSSLELGDSALYFCASSLGRDLRGNSRHGYTFGSGTRLTVV.

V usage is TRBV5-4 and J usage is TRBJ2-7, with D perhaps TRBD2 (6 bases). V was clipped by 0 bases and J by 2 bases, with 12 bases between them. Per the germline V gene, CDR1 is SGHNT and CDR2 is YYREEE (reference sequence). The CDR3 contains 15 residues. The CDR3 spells CASSLVGGTPYEQYF. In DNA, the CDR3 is TGTGCCAGCAGCTTGGTCGGGGGTACCCCCTACGAGCAGTACTTC.

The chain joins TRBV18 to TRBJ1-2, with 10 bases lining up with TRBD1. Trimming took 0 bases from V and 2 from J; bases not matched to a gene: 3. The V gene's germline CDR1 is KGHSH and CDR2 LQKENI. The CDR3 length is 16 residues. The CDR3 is CASSPPTGGENYGYTF. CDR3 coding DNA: TGTGCCAGCTCACCACCGACAGGGGGCGAGAACTATGGCTACACCTTC.

The DNA of the CDR3 is TGTTTCTTAGGGGGGGGAGCTAACTATGGCTACACCTTC. It specifies CFLGGGANYGYTF. The rearrangement joins TRBV6-1 to TRBJ1-2; D is possibly TRBD1 (6 bases). Looked up from germline, CDR1 is MNHNS and CDR2 is SASEGT. The CDR3 has 13 amino acids.

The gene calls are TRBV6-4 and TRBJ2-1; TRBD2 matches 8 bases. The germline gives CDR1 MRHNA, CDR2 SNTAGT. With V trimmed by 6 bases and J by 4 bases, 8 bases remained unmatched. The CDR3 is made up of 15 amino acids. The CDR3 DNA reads TGTGCCAGCAGACTTCAAGCGGGAGAATACAATGAGCAGTTCTTC. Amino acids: CASRLQAGEYNEQFF.

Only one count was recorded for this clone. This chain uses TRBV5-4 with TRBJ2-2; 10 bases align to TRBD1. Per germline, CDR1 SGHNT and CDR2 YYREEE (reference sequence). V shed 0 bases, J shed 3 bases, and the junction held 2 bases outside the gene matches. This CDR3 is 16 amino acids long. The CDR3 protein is CASSLGQGAYTGELFF. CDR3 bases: TGTGCCAGCAGCTTGGGACAGGGGGCGTACACCGGGGAGCTGTTTTTT.

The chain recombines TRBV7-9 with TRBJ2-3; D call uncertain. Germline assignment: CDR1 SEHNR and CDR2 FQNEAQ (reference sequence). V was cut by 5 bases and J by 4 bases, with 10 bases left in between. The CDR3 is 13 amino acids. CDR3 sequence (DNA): TGTGCCAGCAGCCCCGGTGGAGCAGATACGCAGTATTTT. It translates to CASSPGGADTQYF.